This T cell receptor beta chain derives from a study of response to subunit inactivated influenza vaccine. General study findings and limits: Authors suggested few new T cells are recruited by each seasonal influenza vaccination.

This clonotype has only a few counts. Its antigen is unknown. J was trimmed by 0 bases and V by 4 bases; bases with no gene match: 8. CDR1 and CDR2 (germline): SGDLS, YYNGEE. This CDR3 comprises 16 residues. MiXCR was run by TCRdb on the RT-PCR reads, yielding one entry per CDR3 protein. The sample yields roughly 670,000 distinct CDR3 sequences, less than 15% seen once. This clonotype was sampled from a man in his fifties who received an inactivated influenza vaccine. Sequences were derived from PBMCs from blood, sampled roughly 2 weeks before vaccination. The V call is TRBV9, the J call TRBJ2-3, with 7 nucleotides matching TRBD1. The chain's CDR3 is CASSTTPGQSTDTQYF. The CDR3 DNA reads TGTGCCAGCAGCACGACCCCGGGACAGAGCACAGATACGCAGTATTTT. Full variable domain (missing parts from reference TRBV9 and TRBJ2-3): DSGVTQTPKHLITATGQRVTLRCSPRSGDLSVYWYQQSLDQGLQFLIQYYNGEERAKGNILERFSAQQFPDLHSELNLSSLELGDSALYFCASSTTPGQSTDTQYFGPGTRLTVL.